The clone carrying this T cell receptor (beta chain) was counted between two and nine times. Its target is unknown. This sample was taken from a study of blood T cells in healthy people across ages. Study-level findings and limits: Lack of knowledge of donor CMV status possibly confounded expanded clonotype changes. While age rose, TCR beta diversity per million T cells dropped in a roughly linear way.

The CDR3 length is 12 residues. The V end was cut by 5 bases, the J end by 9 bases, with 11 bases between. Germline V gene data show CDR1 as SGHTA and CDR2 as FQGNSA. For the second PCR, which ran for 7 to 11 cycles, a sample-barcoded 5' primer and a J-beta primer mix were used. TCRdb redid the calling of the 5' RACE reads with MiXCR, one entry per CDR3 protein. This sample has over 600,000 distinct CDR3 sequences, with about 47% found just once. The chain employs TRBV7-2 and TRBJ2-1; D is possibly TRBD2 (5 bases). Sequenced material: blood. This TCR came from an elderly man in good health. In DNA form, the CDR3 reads TGTGCCAGCAGCGGCCCCGAGGGTGAGCAGTTCTTC. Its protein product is CASSGPEGEQFF.